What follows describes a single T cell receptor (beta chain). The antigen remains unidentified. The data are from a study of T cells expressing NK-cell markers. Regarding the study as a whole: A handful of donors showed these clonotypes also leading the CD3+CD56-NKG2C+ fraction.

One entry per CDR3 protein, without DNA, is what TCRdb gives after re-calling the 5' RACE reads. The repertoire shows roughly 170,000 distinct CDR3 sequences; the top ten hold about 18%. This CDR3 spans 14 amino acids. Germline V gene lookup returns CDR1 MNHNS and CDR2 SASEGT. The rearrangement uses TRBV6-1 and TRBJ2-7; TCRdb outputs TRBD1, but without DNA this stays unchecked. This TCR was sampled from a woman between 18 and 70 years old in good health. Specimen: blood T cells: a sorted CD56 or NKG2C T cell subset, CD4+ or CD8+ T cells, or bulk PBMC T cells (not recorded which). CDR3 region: CASDRQGAPYEQYF.